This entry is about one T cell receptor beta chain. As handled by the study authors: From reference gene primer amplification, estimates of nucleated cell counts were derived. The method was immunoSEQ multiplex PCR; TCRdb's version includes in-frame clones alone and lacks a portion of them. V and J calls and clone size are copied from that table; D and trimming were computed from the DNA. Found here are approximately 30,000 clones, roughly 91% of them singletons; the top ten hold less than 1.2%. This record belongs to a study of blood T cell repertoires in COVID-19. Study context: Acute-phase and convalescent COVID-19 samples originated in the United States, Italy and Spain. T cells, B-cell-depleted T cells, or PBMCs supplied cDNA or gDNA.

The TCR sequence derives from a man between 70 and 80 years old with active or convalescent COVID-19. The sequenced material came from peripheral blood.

The CDR3: CASSINLGRANNSPLHF. CDR3 nucleotides: TGTGCCAGTAGTATTAACCTTGGGAGGGCCAATAATTCACCCCTCCACTTT. The gene calls are TRBV19 and TRBJ1-6; D not certain. Germline loops: CDR1 LNHDA, CDR2 SQIVND (reference sequence). Deletions cut 3 bases from V and 5 bases from J, with 17 bases between. The CDR3 sequence is 17 residues long.